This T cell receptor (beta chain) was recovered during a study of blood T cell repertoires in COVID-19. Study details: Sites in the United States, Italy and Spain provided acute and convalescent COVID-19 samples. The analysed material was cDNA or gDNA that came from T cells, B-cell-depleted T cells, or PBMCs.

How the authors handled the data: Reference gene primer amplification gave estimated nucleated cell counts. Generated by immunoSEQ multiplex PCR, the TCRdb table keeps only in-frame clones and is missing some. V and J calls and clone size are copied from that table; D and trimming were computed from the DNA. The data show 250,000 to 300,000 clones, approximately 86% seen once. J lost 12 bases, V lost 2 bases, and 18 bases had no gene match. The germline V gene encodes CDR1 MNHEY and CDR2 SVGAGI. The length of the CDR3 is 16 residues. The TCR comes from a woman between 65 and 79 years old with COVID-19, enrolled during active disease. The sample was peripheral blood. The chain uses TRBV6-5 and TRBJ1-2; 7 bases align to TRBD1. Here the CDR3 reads CASSYSQMTGPNGHTF. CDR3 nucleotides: TGTGCCAGCAGTTACAGTCAGATGACAGGGCCAAATGGACACACCTTC.